This T cell receptor beta chain was retrieved from a study of graft-versus-host responses after intestinal transplantation. Whole-study context: Those transplanted obtained multivisceral, liver-intestinal, or isolated intestinal grafts.

The CDR3 is 17 residues long. V trimming: 3 bases; J trimming: 0 bases; junction bases outside the gene matches: 3. CDR1 LGHNA and CDR2 YSLEER come from the germline V gene. Sequencing used immunoSEQ multiplex PCR; TCRdb keeps in-frame clones, though not all of them. The top ten hold approximately 8.1% of the sample, which has 13,000 to 15,000 clones, roughly two thirds seen once. To release intraepithelial and lamina propria lymphocytes, the graft tissue was processed. This clone was seen more than once but under ten times. The antigen remains unidentified. Study-level points and caveats: Investigators detected GvH clones in recipient marrow, with some emerging earlier in ileum or blood.

This specimen was ileum tissue, taken around 94 weeks after intestinal transplantation. The chain uses TRBV4-3 and TRBJ2-1; 12 nucleotides line up with TRBD2. The TCR originated in a human patient who received an intestinal transplant, so some T cells may come from the graft donor. The CDR3 is CASSQLAGGPSYNEQFF. CDR3 in DNA: TGCGCCAGCAGCCAGCTAGCGGGGGGGCCCTCCTACAATGAGCAGTTCTTC.